These 18 T cell receptor beta chains were all obtained from the same sample, sequenced in a study of cytomegalovirus exposure and HLA in healthy donors (dated by TCRdb to between 2016 and 2019). The library was prepared using the immunoSEQ multiplex PCR assay. For the multiplex PCR, a mixture combining 60 forward primers for TCR Vbeta segments and 13 reverse primers for TCR Jbeta segments was used. As stored in TCRdb, this immuneACCESS dataset retains in-frame rearrangements with V and J assigned. A fraction of the clones does not appear; measured against another copy, unresolved V genes explain less than half of the discrepancy, and the remainder lacks a known reason. The sample table holds about 80,000 clones, of which 80% were seen once. Roughly 30% of the sample belongs to the ten largest clones. The sample consisted of PBMCs. Receptors originate from a man over 45 in good health and CMV-seropositive.

CDR3 sequence reads: CASSLTKQFTGELFF. The CDR3 nucleotides are TGTGCCAGCAGTTTAACTAAGCAGTTCACCGGGGAGCTGTTTTTT. The chain is built from TRBV28 and TRBJ2-2; D not resolved. The V end lost 2 bases, the J end lost 4 bases, and 11 bases lay between the germline ends. CDR3 length: 15 amino acids. Germline CDR1 is MDHEN and CDR2 is SYDVKM.

V is TRBV27 and J is TRBJ2-7, with D perhaps TRBD1 (5 bases). Germline CDR1 reads MNHEY; CDR2 reads SMNVEV (reference sequence). V dropped 2 bases and J dropped 6 bases, with 5 bases sitting between them. The CDR3 consists of 11 residues. The CDR3 DNA reads TGTGCCAGCAGTTTAGGGGCCGAGCAGTACTTC. Its translation is CASSLGAEQYF.

The table lists this clone with a count of one. The chain carries TRBV4-1 and TRBJ2-1, with D perhaps matching TRBD2 (6 bases). Germline V gene lookup returns CDR1 MGHRA and CDR2 YSYEKL. This CDR3 has 14 residues. Deletions cut 6 bases from V and 4 bases from J, with 13 bases between. The CDR3 DNA reads TGCGCCAGCAGGGGGCCGGGACTTTACAATGAGCAGTTCTTC. Amino acids: CASRGPGLYNEQFF.

This chain connects TRBV6-6 to TRBJ2-5; 11 bases map to TRBD2. The J call may be faulty, since TRBJ2-7 better matches the DNA end. The CDR3 is made up of 14 amino acids. The V gene's germline CDR1 is MNHNY and CDR2 SVGAGI (reference sequence). The CDR3 nucleotides are TGTGCCAGCAGTCTACTAGCGGGAGTAGACGAGCAGTACTTC. Its protein product is CASSLLAGVDEQYF.

This chain uses TRBV19 with TRBJ2-7; the match to TRBD1 covers 8 bases. Germline V lookup: CDR1 LNHDA, CDR2 SQIVND (reference sequence). CDR3 length: 14 amino acids. The V gene end was trimmed by 4 bases and the J gene end by 5 bases; junction bases not matched to a gene: 7. The CDR3 loop reads CASSSTTGAHEQYF. DNA for the CDR3: TGTGCCAGTAGTAGCACGACAGGGGCGCACGAGCAGTACTTC.

V and J are TRBV21-1 and TRBJ1-1; TRBD1, the D gene given by the table, was not confirmed from the DNA. TRBV21-1 is deemed a pseudogene. The CDR3 spans 14 residues. The CDR3 region is CASSKSPGPGGAFF. The CDR3 DNA sequence: TGTGCCAGCAGCAAATCCCCAGGGCCGGGTGGGGCTTTCTTT.

The chain uses TRBV29-1 and TRBJ2-7; 9 bases are a match to TRBD1. This CDR3 has 18 amino acids. V shed 0 bases and J 3 bases; nucleotides not matched to a gene: 15. From germline, CDR1 is SQVTM and CDR2 ANQGSEA. The CDR3 sequence is CSVEETLGWGTGNYEQYF. CDR3 in DNA: TGCAGCGTTGAAGAAACCCTAGGATGGGGGACAGGGAACTACGAGCAGTACTTC.

Concerning this clone: Relative to the germline gene, one junction end is altered; a read error may explain this. The chain employs TRBV27 and TRBJ2-4, with D hard to call. The CDR3 runs 13 residues. The germline V gene encodes CDR1 MNHEY and CDR2 SMNVEV (reference sequence). CDR3 DNA sequence: TGTGCCAGCAGTATACCTGGCCAAAACAGTCAGTACTTC. Protein: CASSIPGQNSQYF.

The rearrangement uses TRBV6-5 and TRBJ2-5, with 7 bases lining up with TRBD1. The germline V gene has CDR1 MNHEY and CDR2 SVGAGI. The V and J ends lost 6 bases and 5 bases, in that order; junction bases with no gene match: 9. The CDR3 is 14 amino acids. CDR3 loop: CASSSDRVGETQYF. The CDR3, as DNA: TGTGCCAGCAGCTCAGACAGGGTCGGGGAGACCCAGTACTTC.

This chain connects TRBV19 to TRBJ2-5; weak D call: TRBD2 (6 bases). Germline V gives CDR1 LNHDA, CDR2 SQIVND (reference sequence). This CDR3 is built from 15 residues. Trimming removed 5 bases from V and 2 bases from J, with 15 bases in between. CDR3 in amino acids: CASSPRGGAQETQYF. CDR3 DNA sequence: TGTGCCAGTAGTCCCCGTGGCGGGGCACAAGAGACCCAGTACTTC. The variable domain in full, completed from reference TRBV19 and TRBJ2-5, reads DGGITQSPKYLFRKEGQNVTLSCEQNLNHDAMYWYRQDPGQGLRLIYYSQIVNDFQKGDIAEGYSVSREKKESFPLTVTSAQKNPTAFYLCASSPRGGAQETQYFGPGTRLLVL.

The chain links TRBV5-1 to TRBJ1-3, with 9 positions matching TRBD1. The CDR3 contains 16 residues. Germline values: CDR1 SGHRS, CDR2 YFSETQ. V trimming: 2 bases; J trimming: 2 bases; junction bases outside the gene matches: 5. The CDR3 spells CASSLQGAVTGNTIYF. Here the CDR3 DNA reads TGCGCCAGCAGCTTACAGGGGGCCGTTACTGGAAACACCATATATTTT. Drawing the rest from reference TRBV5-1 and TRBJ1-3, the complete variable domain is KAGVTQTPRYLIKTRGQQVTLSCSPISGHRSVSWYQQTPGQGLQFLFEYFSETQRNKGNFPGRFSGRQFSNSRSEMNVSTLELGDSALYLCASSLQGAVTGNTIYFGEGSWLTVV.

This chain joins TRBV2 and TRBJ2-1; 9 nucleotides match TRBD2. J lost 10 bases, V lost 6 bases, and 13 bases had no gene match. This CDR3 comprises 15 residues. Germline values: CDR1 SNHLY, CDR2 FYNNEI. The CDR3 loop reads CASRRGSGRGDEQFF. The CDR3 DNA follows: TGTGCCAGCAGACGAGGTAGCGGGAGAGGCGACGAGCAGTTCTTC.

The chain has TRBV11-1 and TRBJ2-7; TRBD1 matches at 10 bases. The trim removed 3 bases at V and 6 bases at J, leaving 5 bases unmatched. The CDR3 covers 14 residues. From germline, CDR1 is SGHAT and CDR2 FQDESV (reference sequence). The CDR3 DNA reads TGTGCCAGCAGCTTGGGCGGGACAGGGGCCGAGCAGTACTTC. Its translation: CASSLGGTGAEQYF. Complete variable domain (other parts from reference TRBV11-1 and TRBJ2-7): EAEVAQSPRYKITEKSQAVAFWCDPISGHATLYWYRQILGQGPELLVQFQDESVVDDSQLPKDRFSAERLKGVDSTLKIQPAELGDSAMYLCASSLGGTGAEQYFGPGTRLTVT.

This rearrangement joins TRBV5-1 to TRBJ2-2; TRBD2 agrees at 14 bases. CDR3 length: 16 residues. Germline V CDR1 and CDR2: SGHRS, YFSETQ. Losses at the gene ends were 5 bases for V and 6 bases for J; bases not matched to a gene: 6. CDR3 nucleotide sequence: TGCGCCAGCAGTTACGGACTAGCGGGAGGTGCCGGGGAGCTGTTTTTT. This gives the protein CASSYGLAGGAGELFF.

V and J are TRBV7-6 and TRBJ2-7; D is possibly TRBD1 (6 bases). Germline V gene sequence: CDR1 SGHVS, CDR2 FNYEAQ. This CDR3 spans 13 amino acids. V was pared by 3 bases and J by 6 bases, with 12 bases between. CDR3 sequence: CASSFAQGGEQYF. In DNA form, the CDR3 reads TGTGCCAGCAGCTTCGCACAGGGTGGCGAGCAGTACTTC.

The chain couples TRBV5-5 to TRBJ1-4; a possible D gene is TRBD1 (6 bases). This CDR3 has 15 amino acids. Germline values: CDR1 SGHKS, CDR2 YYEKEE (reference sequence). V was pared by 6 bases and J by 4 bases, with 16 bases between. CDR3 bases: TGTGCCAGCACCAGAACTGGGGGCGATAATGAAAAACTGTTTTTT. Residues: CASTRTGGDNEKLFF.

The V call is TRBV5-4, the J call TRBJ2-5, with a weak D call TRBD2 (6 bases). V was clipped by 0 bases and J by 7 bases, with 16 bases between them. CDR3 length: 15 residues. Germline V CDR1 and CDR2: SGHNT, YYREEE (reference sequence). CDR3 sequence: CASSLEAGTRGTQYF. For the CDR3, the DNA is TGTGCCAGCAGCTTGGAAGCGGGTACCCGAGGGACCCAGTACTTC.

The rearrangement uses TRBV6-4 and TRBJ2-3; 8 bases agree with TRBD2. The CDR3 runs 13 residues. CDR1 is MRHNA, CDR2 SNTAGT, per germline. V lost 8 bases, J lost 2 bases, and 3 bases stayed unmatched. The CDR3 here is CASGREATDTQYF. CDR3 in DNA: TGTGCCAGCGGGCGGGAGGCCACAGATACGCAGTATTTT.